The present T cell receptor beta chain was sequenced within a study of blood T cell repertoires in COVID-19. In the authors' methods: Nucleated cell number was recorded as an estimate derived from reference gene primer amplification. This table comes from immunoSEQ multiplex PCR, and its TCRdb copy is limited to in-frame clones, with some not included. V, J and clone size reflect that table, while D and trimming were determined from the DNA. The table shows a few hundred thousand clones, with 70% to 90% occurring only once. CDR3 size: 16 residues. Germline CDR1 is SGHNT and CDR2 is YENEEA. With 1 base removed from V and 4 bases from J, the gap between germline ends came to 16 bases.

The rearrangement joins TRBV11-3 to TRBJ1-2; no definite D call. Sequencing used PBMCs or T cells enriched from blood (not recorded which). The sequence came from a woman aged 40 to 50 with acute COVID-19. The CDR3 DNA follows: TGTGCCAGCAGCTTAGGGGCAGACCGTCAACTCTATGGCTACACCTTC. It specifies CASSLGADRQLYGYTF.